This section outlines one T cell receptor beta chain sequence together with its context. What it binds is unknown. The CDR3 sequence is 14 residues long. V lost 2 bases and J lost 7, with 9 bases in between. Germline CDR1 is MNHNY and CDR2 is SVGAGI (reference sequence). The data were obtained in a study of cytotoxic CD8 clonotypes in ibrutinib-treated CLL. Study conclusions and caveats: Upon ibrutinib response clonality rose, and upon progression it fell back toward baseline.

Investigators sought sequencing depths of between 1 in 200,000 and 1 in 1 million T cells. The table came from immunoSEQ multiplex PCR; TCRdb's copy has only in-frame clones and leaves some out. This table holds just under 70,000 clones, around two thirds found once. The chain employs TRBV6-6 and TRBJ1-6; no firm D call. This sample comprised PBMCs, obtained after 12 months of ibrutinib treatment. The receptor comes from a human donor with chronic lymphocytic leukemia. The CDR3 protein is CASSYREENSPLHF. CDR3 nucleotide sequence: TGTGCCAGCAGTTACAGGGAGGAAAATTCACCCCTCCACTTT.